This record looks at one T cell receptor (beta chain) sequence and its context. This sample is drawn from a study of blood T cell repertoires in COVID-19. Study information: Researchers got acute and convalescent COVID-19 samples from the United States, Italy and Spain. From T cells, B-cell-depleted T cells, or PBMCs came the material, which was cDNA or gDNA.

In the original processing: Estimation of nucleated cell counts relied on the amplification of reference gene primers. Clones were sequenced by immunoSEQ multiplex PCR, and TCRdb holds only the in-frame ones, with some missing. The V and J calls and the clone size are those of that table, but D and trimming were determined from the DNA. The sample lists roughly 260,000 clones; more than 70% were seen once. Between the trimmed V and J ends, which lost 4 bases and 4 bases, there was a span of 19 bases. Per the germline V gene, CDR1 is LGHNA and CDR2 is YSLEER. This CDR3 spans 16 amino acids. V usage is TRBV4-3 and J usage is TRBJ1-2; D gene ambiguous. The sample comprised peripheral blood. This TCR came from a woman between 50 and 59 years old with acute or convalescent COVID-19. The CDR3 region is CASSLGRRRLFYGYTF. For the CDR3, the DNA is TGCGCCAGCAGCCTTGGGCGGAGGAGGTTGTTCTATGGCTACACCTTC.